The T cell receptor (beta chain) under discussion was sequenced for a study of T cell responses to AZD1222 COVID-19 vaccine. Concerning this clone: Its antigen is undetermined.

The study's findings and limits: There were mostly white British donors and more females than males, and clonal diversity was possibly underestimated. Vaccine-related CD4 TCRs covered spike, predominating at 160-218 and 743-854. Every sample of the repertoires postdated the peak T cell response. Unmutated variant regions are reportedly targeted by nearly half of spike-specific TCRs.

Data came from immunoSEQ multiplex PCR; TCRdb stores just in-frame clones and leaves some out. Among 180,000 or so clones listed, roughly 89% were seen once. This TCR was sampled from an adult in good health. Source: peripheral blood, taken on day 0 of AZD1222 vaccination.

CDR3 sequence: CASSRPGAGASGANVLTF. The CDR3 DNA is TGTGCCAGCAGCAGACCCGGGGCAGGGGCTTCTGGGGCCAACGTCCTGACTTTC. The chain couples TRBV5-4 to TRBJ2-6, with D possibly TRBD1 on 6 matching bases. V shed 4 bases and J shed 1 base, with 18 bases lying between them. The CDR3 runs 18 residues. Germline V lookup: CDR1 SGHNT, CDR2 YYREEE (reference sequence).